The present T cell receptor (beta chain) was sequenced within a study of CD8 T cells in Susac syndrome (dated by TCRdb to the late 2010s). Broadly, across the study: Whether CD8+ T cell activation and differentiation in Susac syndrome was antigen driven was tested using repertoire sequencing. Overall study results and their limits: The TCR sequencing and HLA analysis was acknowledged to have included a relatively small number of individuals.

RNA was extracted with the RNeasy kit and about 0.45 to 1 ug was reverse transcribed using random hexamers. The immunoSEQ multiplex PCR assay, which covers 54 Vbeta and 13 Jbeta segments, was used to amplify TCR beta CDR3 regions. PCR amplification bias was corrected by using a synthetic template baseline for primer optimization and computational correction. In the original analysis: Reads were annotated to V, D and J genes per IMGT and analyzed with immunoSEQ Analyzer, keeping only productive sequences. To calculate clonality, Shannon entropy was normalized by log2 of the number of productive unique sequences and then subtracted from one. For each patient and control, public and private clones were evaluated within the 100 most prevalent clones. Clones were defined as Susac-specific if absent from the healthy and MS cohorts, from around 1,100 published viral clones and from other ImmuneACCESS disease sequences. TCRdb passed the public sequencing reads through fastp at Q25 and MiXCR, retaining productive beta sequences. Rows with one shared CDR3 protein collapse into an entry with the most common genes and DNA. TCRdb, rather than the study authors, made the V and J calls. The table for this sample lists approximately 160,000 distinct CDR3 sequences; approximately 93% of them were counted only once. The ten most abundant clones make up around 0.09% of the sample.

Taken from the germline V gene, the CDR1 and CDR2 loops are MNHEY and SVGAGI. The cysteine opens and the phenylalanine closes a CDR3 of 16 amino acids. The read is trimmed to its CDR3 DNA, 48 bases read in frame from base 1. Here V drops 0 bases and J drops 5 bases, and the junction holds 9 bases not matched to any gene. Peripheral blood CD8+ and CD4+ T cells from healthy donors, Susac syndrome patients and multiple sclerosis patients were profiled by high-throughput TCR beta sequencing. Multiple sclerosis controls were treatment-naive patients with stable or active relapsing-remitting disease fulfilling revised McDonald criteria. Bulk CD8+ and CD4+ T cells were purified by magnetic negative isolation, whereas CD8+ TEMRA cells were enriched by FACS. Blood was drawn into EDTA tubes, processed within 24 hours, and PBMCs were isolated by density gradient centrifugation. PBMCs destined for TCR sequencing were cryopreserved in liquid nitrogen and later thawed in a 37 °C water bath. A purity of at least 90% was achieved for sorted or isolated CD4+, CD8+ and CD8+ TEMRA cells.

Regarding this clonotype: Its antigen is still unknown. No much larger clone is present one base from it, and per-base qualities are unavailable.

Sequencing was carried out using CD4+ T cells from PBMCs. This TCR derives from a human donor with multiple sclerosis. The chain employs TRBV6-5 and TRBJ1-2; a stretch of 7 junction bases matches TRBD1. The DNA sequence is TGTGCCAGCAGTTACTCGATCGGGACAGCCCGGTATGGCTACACCTTC. Its protein is CASSYSIGTARYGYTF.